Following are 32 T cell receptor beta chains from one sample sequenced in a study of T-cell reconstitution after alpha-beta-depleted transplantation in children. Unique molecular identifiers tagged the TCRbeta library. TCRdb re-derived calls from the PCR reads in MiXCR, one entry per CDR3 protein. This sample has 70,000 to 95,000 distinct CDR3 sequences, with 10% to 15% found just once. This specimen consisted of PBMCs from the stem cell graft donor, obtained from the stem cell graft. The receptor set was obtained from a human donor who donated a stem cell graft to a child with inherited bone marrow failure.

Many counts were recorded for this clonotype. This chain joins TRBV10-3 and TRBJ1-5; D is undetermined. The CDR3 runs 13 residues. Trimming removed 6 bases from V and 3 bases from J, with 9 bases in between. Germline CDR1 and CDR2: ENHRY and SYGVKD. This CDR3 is CAIRVDNNQPQHF. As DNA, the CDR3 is TGTGCCATCAGGGTTGATAACAATCAGCCCCAGCATTTT.

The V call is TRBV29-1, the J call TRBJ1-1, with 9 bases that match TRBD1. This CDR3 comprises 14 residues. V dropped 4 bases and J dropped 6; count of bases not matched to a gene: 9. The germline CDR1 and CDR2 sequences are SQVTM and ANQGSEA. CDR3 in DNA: TGCAGCGTTGTCGCCAATACAGGGGGCCCTGAAGCTTTCTTT. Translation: CSVVANTGGPEAFF.

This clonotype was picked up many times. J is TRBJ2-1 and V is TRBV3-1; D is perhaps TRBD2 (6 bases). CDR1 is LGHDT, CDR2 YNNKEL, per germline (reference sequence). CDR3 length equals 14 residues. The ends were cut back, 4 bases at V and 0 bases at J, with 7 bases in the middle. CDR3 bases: TGTGCCAGCAGCCTCGGGAGCTCCTACAATGAGCAGTTCTTC. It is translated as CASSLGSSYNEQFF.

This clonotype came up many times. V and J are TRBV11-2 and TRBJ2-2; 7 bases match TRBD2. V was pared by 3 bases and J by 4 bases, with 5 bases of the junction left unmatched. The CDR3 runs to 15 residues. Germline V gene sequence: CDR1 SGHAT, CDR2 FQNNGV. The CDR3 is CASSFGPGGTGELFF. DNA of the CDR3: TGTGCCAGCAGCTTTGGACCGGGGGGCACCGGGGAGCTGTTTTTT.

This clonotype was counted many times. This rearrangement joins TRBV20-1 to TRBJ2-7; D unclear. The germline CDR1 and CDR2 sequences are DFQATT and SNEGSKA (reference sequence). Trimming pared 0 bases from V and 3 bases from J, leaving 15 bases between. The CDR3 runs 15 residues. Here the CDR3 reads CSARDSETPSYEQYF. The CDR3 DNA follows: TGCAGTGCTAGAGATTCTGAGACACCCAGCTACGAGCAGTACTTC.

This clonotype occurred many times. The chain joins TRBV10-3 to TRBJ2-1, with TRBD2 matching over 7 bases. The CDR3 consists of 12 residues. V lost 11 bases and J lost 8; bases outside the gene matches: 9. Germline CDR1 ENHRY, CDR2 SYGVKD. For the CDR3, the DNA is TGTGCCGCGACTAGCACCCTTGATGAGCAGTTCTTC. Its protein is CAATSTLDEQFF.

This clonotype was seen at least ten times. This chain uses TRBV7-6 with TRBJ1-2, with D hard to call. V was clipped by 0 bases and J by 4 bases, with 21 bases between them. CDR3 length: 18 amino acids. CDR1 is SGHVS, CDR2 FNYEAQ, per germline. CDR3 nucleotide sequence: TGTGCCAGCAGCTTAGCGAATCGGACTATCGGTTATGTCTATGGCTACACCTTC. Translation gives CASSLANRTIGYVYGYTF. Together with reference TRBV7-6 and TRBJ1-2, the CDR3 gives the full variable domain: GAGVSQSPRYKVTKRGQDVALRCDPISGHVSLYWYRQALGQGPEFLTYFNYEAQQDKSGLPNDRFSAERPEGSISTLTIQRTEQRDSAMYRCASSLANRTIGYVYGYTFGSGTRLTVV.

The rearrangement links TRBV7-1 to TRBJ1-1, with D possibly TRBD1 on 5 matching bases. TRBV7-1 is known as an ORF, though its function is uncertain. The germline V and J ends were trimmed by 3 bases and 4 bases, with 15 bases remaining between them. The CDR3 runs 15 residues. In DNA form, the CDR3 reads TGTGCCAGCAGCTCCGACCCGGCTGGGGGCACTGAAGCTTTCTTT. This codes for CASSSDPAGGTEAFF.

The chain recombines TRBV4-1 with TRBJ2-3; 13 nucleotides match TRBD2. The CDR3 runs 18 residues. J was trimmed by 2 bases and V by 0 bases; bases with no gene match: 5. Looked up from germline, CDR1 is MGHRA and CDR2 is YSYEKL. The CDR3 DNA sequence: TGCGCCAGCAGCCAAGATGGGACTAGCGGGATATACACAGATACGCAGTATTTT. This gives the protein CASSQDGTSGIYTDTQYF.

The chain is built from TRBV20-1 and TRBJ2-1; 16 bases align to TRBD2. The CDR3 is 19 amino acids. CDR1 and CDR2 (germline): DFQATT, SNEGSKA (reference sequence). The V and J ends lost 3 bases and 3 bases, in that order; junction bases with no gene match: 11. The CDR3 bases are TGCAGTGCTAGGGCTCCGGGACTAGCGGGAGGGCCGGACTACAATGAGCAGTTCTTC. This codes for CSARAPGLAGGPDYNEQFF.

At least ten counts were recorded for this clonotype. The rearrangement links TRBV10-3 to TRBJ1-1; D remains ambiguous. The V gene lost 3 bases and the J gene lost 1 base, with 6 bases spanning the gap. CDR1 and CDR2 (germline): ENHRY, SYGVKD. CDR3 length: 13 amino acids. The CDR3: CAISEQTNTEAFF. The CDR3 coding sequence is TGTGCCATCAGTGAACAAACGAACACTGAAGCTTTCTTT.

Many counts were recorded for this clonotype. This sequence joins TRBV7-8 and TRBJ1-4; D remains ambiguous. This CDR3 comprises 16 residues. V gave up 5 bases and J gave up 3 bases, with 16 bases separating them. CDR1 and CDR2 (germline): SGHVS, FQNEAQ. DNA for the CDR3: TGTGCCAGCAGCCATCGTGACGAGGGTCCTAATGAAAAACTGTTTTTT. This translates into CASSHRDEGPNEKLFF.

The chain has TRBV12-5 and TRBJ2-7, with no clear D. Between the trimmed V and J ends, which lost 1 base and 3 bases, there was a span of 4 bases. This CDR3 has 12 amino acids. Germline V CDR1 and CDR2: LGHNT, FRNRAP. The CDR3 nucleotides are TGTGCTAGTGGTTTGGAGTTCTACGAGCAGTACTTC. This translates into CASGLEFYEQYF.

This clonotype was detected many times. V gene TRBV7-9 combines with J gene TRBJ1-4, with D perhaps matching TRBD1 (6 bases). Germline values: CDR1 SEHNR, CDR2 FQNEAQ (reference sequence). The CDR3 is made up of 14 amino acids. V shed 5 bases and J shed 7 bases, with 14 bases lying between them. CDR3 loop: CASSPRGAGEKLFF. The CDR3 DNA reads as TGTGCCAGCAGCCCAAGGGGGGCAGGTGAAAAACTGTTTTTT.

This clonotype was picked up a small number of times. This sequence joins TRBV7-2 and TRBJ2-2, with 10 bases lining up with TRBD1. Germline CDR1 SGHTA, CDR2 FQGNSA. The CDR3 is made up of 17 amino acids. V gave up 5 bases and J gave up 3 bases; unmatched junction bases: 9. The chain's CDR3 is CASSPDRGRSDTGELFF. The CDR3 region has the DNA TGTGCCAGCAGCCCAGACAGGGGGCGCTCGGACACCGGGGAGCTGTTTTTT.

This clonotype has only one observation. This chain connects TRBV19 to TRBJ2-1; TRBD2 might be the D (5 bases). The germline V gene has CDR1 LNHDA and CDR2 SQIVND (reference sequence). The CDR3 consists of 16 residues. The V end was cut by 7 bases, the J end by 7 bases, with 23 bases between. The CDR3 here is CASKVFGSSRGNEQFF. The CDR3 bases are TGTGCCAGTAAAGTATTTGGGTCCTCCCGCGGGAATGAGCAGTTCTTC.

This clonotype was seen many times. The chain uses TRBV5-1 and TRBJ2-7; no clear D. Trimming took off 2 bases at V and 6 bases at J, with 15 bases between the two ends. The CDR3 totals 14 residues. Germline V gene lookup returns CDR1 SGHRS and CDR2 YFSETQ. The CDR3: CASSFHSILLEQYF. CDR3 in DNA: TGCGCCAGCAGCTTTCACAGTATCCTCCTCGAGCAGTACTTC.

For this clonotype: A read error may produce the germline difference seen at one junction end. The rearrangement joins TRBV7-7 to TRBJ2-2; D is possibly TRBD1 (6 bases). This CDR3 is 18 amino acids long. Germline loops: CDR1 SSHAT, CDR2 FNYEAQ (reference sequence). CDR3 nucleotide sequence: TGTGCTAGCAGCTTAGAAGTACAGGGCTGGAGTCGAACCGGGGAGCTGTTTTTT. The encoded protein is CASSLEVQGWSRTGELFF.

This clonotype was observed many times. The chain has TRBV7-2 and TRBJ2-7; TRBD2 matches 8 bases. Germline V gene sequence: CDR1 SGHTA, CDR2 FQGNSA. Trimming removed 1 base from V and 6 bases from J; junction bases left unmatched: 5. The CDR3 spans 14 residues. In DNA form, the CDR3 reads TGTGCCAGCAGCTTAGGAGGGACTAGGATCGAGCAGTACTTC. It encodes CASSLGGTRIEQYF.

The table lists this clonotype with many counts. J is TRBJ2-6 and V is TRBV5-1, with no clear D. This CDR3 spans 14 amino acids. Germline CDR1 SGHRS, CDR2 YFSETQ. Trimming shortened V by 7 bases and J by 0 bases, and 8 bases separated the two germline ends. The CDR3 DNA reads TGCGCCAGCTCCTCGACCTCTGGGGCCAACGTCCTGACTTTC. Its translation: CASSSTSGANVLTF.

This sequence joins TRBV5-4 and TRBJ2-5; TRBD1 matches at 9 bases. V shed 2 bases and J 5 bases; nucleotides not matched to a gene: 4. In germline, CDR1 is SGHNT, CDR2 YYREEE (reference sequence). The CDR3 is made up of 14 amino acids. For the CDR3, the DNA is TGTGCCAGCAGCTTTTTACAGGGGGCTGAGACCCAGTACTTC. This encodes CASSFLQGAETQYF.

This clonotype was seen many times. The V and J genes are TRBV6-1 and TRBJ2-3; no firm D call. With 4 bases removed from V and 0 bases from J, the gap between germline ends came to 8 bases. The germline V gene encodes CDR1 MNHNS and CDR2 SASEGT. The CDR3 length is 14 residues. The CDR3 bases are TGTGCCAGCAGTGTTAGGCTAAGCACAGATACGCAGTATTTT. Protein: CASSVRLSTDTQYF.

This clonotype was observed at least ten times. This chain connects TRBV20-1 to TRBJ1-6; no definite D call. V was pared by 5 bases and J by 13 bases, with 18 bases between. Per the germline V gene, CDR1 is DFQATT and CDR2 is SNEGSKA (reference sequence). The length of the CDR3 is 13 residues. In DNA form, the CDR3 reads TGCAGTGCTGTAGGGCAGAACACCTCTCCCCTCCACTTT. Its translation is CSAVGQNTSPLHF.

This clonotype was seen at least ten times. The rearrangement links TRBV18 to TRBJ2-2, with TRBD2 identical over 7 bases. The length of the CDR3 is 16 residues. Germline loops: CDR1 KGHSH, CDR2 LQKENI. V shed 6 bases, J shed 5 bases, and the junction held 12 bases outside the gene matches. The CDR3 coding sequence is TGTGCCAGCTCCCCCGCGGCCAGCGGGAATACCGGGGAGCTGTTTTTT. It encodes CASSPAASGNTGELFF.

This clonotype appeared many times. In DNA, the CDR3 is TGTGCCAGCAGCTTAGTGGGCGCCGGGGAGCTGTTTTTT. Translation: CASSLVGAGELFF. V is TRBV13 and J is TRBJ2-2; no reliable D call. The CDR3 is 13 residues long. Germline lookup yields CDR1 PRHDT and CDR2 FYEKMQ (reference sequence). V was trimmed by 1 base and J by 6 bases, leaving 6 bases between them.

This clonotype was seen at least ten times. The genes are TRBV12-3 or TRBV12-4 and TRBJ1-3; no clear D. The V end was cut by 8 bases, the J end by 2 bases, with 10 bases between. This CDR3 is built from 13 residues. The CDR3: CASLRGAGNTIYF. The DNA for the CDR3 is TGTGCCAGCCTTCGGGGAGCTGGAAACACCATATATTTT.

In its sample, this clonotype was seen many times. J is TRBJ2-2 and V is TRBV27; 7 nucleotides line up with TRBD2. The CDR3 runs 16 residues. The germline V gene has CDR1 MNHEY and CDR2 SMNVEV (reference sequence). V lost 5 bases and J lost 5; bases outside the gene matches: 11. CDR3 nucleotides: TGTGCCAGCAGTCTTACGACTAGCCTGGGAACCGGGGAGCTGTTTTTT. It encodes CASSLTTSLGTGELFF.

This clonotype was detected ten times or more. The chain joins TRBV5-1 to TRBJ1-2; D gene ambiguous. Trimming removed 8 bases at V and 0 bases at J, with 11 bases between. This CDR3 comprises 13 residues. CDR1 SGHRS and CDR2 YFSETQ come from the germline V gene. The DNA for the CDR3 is TGCGCCAGGACTCCAGGATCTAACTATGGCTACACCTTC. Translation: CARTPGSNYGYTF.

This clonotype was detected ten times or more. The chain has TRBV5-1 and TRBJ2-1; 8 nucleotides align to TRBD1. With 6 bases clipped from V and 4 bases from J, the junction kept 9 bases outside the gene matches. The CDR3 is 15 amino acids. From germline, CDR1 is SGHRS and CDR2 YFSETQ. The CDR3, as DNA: TGCGCCAGCAACTCTCAGGGGGCGCGGTACAATGAGCAGTTCTTC. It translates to CASNSQGARYNEQFF.

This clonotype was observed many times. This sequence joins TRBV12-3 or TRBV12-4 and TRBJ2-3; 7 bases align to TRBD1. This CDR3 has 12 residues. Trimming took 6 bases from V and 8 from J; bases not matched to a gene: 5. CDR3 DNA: TGTGCCAGCAGACGGGACAGTGGTACGCAGTATTTT. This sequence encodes CASRRDSGTQYF.

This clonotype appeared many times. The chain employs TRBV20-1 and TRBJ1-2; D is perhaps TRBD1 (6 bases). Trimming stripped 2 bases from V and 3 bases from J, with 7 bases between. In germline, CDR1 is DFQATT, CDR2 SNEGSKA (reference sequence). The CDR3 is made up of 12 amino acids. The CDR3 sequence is CSARNRDYGYTF. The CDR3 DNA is TGCAGTGCTAGAAACAGGGACTATGGCTACACCTTC.

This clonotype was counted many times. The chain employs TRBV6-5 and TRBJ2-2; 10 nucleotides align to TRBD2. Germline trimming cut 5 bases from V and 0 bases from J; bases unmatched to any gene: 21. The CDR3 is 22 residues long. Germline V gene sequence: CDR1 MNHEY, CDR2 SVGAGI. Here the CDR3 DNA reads TGTGCCAGCAGTATTTTTGGGGATAGCGGGGGGCCGTACGGGGCGAACACCGGGGAGCTGTTTTTT. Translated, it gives CASSIFGDSGGPYGANTGELFF.